Below, 8 T cell receptor beta chains from the same sample are listed, as sequenced in a study of T cell repertoires in cytomegalovirus infection. No antigen has been identified for these receptors. TCRdb independently ran MiXCR on the reads; one entry per CDR3 protein. The sample comprises 650,000 to 850,000 distinct CDR3 sequences, about 27% of which are singletons, and over 10% rests with the top ten. The sequencing used cultured CD8+ T cells from PBMCs, collected from culture after CMV antigen stimulation. The receptors shown here come from a human donor in good health (CMV status not recorded). Some clones in this sample may be carry-over from other donors' samples.

The chain uses TRBV7-4 and TRBJ1-2; D is undetermined. The CDR3 extends over 15 amino acids. Germline V gene lookup returns CDR1 SGHVT and CDR2 SQSDAQ. V lost 5 bases and J 4 bases, leaving 17 bases between the germline ends. The CDR3 bases are TGTGCCAGCAGCGCGCCATCTGACCCGCCCTATGGCTACACCTTC. It yields the protein CASSAPSDPPYGYTF.

The chain links TRBV24-1 to TRBJ2-1, with 12 nucleotides matching TRBD2. The length of the CDR3 is 19 residues. The ends lost 5 bases at V and 4 bases at J; junction bases unmatched: 14. Germline lookup yields CDR1 KGHDR and CDR2 SFDVKD. The CDR3 loop reads CATSGETSGGPSKYNEQFF. The CDR3 nucleotides are TGTGCCACCAGTGGGGAGACTAGCGGGGGCCCCAGTAAATACAATGAGCAGTTCTTC.

This clonotype has more than one count but fewer than ten. V gene TRBV10-3 combines with J gene TRBJ2-1; 8 bases align to TRBD2. Germline V gene data show CDR1 as ENHRY and CDR2 as SYGVKD. The CDR3 loop spans 16 amino acids. V was clipped by 7 bases and J by 10 bases; unmatched bases: 18. The CDR3 protein is CAIKRDSGTLEGEQFF. CDR3 nucleotide sequence: TGTGCCATCAAAAGGGATAGCGGGACACTTGAAGGGGAGCAGTTCTTC.

This clonotype was counted a few times. The chain joins TRBV2 to TRBJ1-5; weak D call: TRBD1 (5 bases). V was cut by 5 bases and J by 0 bases, with 17 bases left in between. The CDR3 has 17 residues. CDR1 is SNHLY and CDR2 is FYNNEI in the germline V gene. The CDR3 loop is CASSTPRQKISNQPQHF. Written as DNA, the CDR3 is TGTGCCAGCAGTACCCCCCGACAGAAAATTAGCAATCAGCCCCAGCATTTT. Drawing the rest from reference TRBV2 and TRBJ1-5, the complete variable domain is EPEVTQTPSHQVTQMGQEVILRCVPISNHLYFYWYRQILGQKVEFLVSFYNNEISEKSEIFDDQFSVERPDGSNFTLKIRSTKLEDSAMYFCASSTPRQKISNQPQHFGDGTRLSIL.

The chain combines TRBV6-1 with TRBJ2-1; 7 nucleotides agree with TRBD1. The germline V gene encodes CDR1 MNHNS and CDR2 SASEGT. V lost 4 bases, J lost 5 bases, and 8 bases stayed unmatched. The CDR3 consists of 15 residues. In DNA, the CDR3 is TGTGCCAGCAGTGTCTGGGACAGATTTGACAATGAGCAGTTCTTC. Translating it yields CASSVWDRFDNEQFF.

Of note for this clonotype: Compared with germline, one end of the junction differs, possibly owing to a read error. The rearrangement uses TRBV6-5 and TRBJ2-3, with D perhaps TRBD2 (5 bases). CDR1 and CDR2 (germline): MNHEY, SVGAGI. The CDR3 spans 15 residues. In DNA form, the CDR3 reads TGTGCCAGCAGTTACTCGAAAGCTAGCACACATACGCAGTATTTT. This codes for CASSYSKASTHTQYF.

This clonotype was observed a few times. V is TRBV12-3 or TRBV12-4 and J is TRBJ1-4; 7 bases line up with TRBD1. This CDR3 spans 14 amino acids. The trim removed 5 bases at V and 6 bases at J, leaving 6 bases unmatched. The CDR3 loop reads CASSGRGGHEKLFF. As DNA, the CDR3 is TGTGCCAGCAGTGGGCGAGGGGGCCATGAAAAACTGTTTTTT.

J is TRBJ2-5 and V is TRBV7-9; D is unclear. Germline CDR1 is SEHNR and CDR2 is FQNEAQ (reference sequence). This CDR3 spans 13 amino acids. The germline V and J ends were trimmed by 7 bases and 5 bases, with 14 bases remaining between them. The CDR3 reads CASISARVETQYF. The CDR3 nucleotides read TGTGCCAGCATCTCTGCAAGGGTGGAGACCCAGTACTTC.